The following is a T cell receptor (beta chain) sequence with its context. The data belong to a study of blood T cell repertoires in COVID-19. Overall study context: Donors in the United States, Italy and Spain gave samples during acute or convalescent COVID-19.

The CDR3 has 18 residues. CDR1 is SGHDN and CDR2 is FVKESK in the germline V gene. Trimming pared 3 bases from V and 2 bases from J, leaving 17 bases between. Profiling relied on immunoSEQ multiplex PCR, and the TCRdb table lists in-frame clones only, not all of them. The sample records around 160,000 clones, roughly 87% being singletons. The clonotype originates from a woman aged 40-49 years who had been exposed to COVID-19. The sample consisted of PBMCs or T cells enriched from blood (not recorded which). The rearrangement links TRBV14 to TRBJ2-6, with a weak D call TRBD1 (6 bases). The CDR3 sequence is CASSQRSRQAPGANVLTF. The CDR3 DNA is TGTGCCAGCAGCCAGCGGTCTAGACAGGCCCCTGGGGCCAACGTCCTGACTTTC.